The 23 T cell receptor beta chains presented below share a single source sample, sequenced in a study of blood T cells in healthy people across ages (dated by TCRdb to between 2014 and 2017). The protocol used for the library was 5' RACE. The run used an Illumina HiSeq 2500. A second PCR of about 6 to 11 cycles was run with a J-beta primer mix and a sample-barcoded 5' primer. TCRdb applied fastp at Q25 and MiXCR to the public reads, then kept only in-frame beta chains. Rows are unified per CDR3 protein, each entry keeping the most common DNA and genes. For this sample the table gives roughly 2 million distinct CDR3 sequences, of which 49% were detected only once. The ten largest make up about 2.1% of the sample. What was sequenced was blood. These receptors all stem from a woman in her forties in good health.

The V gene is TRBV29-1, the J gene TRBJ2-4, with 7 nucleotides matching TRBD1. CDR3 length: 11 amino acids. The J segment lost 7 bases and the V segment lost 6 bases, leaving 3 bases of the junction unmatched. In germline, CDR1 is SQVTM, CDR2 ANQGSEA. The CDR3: CSVGDSNIQYF. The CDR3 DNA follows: TGCAGCGTGGGGGACAGTAACATTCAGTACTTC.

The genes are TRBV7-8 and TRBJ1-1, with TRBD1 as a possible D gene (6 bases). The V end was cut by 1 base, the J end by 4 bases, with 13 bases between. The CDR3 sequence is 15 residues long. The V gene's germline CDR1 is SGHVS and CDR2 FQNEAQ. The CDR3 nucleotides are TGTGCCAGCAGCTTAGTGGTAGGACAGCTCACTGAAGCTTTCTTT. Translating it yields CASSLVVGQLTEAFF.

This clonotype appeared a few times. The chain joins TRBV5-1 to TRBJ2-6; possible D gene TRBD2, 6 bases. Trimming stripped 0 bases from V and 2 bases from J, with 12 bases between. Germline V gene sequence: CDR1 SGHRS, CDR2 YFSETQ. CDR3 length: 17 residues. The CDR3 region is CASSLGVRGTGANVLTF. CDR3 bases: TGCGCCAGCAGCTTGGGGGTTCGGGGGACTGGGGCCAACGTCCTGACTTTC.

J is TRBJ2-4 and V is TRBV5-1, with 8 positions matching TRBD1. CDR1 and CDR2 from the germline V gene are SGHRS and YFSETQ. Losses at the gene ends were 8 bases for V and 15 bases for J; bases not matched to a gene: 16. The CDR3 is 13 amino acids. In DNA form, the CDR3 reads TGCGCCAGACTACCAGGGGGCTGGGGCGAGCGGTACTTC. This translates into CARLPGGWGERYF. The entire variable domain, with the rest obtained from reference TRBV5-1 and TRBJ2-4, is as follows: KAGVTQTPRYLIKTRGQQVTLSCSPISGHRSVSWYQQTPGQGLQFLFEYFSETQRNKGNFPGRFSGRQFSNSRSEMNVSTLELGDSALYLCARLPGGWGERYFGAGTRLSVL.

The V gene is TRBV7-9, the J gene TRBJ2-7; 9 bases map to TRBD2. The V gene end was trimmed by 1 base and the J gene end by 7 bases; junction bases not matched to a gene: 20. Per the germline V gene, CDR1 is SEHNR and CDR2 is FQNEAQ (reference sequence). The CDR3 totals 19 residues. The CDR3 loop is CASSLVGEAGGPRYNEQYF. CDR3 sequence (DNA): TGTGCCAGCAGCTTAGTAGGCGAGGCGGGGGGGCCCCGATACAATGAGCAGTACTTC.

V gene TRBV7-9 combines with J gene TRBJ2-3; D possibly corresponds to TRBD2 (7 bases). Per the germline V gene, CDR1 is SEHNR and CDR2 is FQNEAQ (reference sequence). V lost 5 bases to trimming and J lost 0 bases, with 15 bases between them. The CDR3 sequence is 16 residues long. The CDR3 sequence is CASSGLGQTSTDTQYF. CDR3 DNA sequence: TGTGCCAGCAGCGGACTAGGACAGACTAGCACAGATACGCAGTATTTT.

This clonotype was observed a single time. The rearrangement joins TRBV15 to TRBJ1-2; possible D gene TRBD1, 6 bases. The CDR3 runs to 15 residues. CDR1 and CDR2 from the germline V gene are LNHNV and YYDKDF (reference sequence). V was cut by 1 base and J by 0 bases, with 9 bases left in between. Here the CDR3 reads CATSRVGQSNYGYTF. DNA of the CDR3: TGTGCCACCAGCAGAGTAGGACAGTCTAACTATGGCTACACCTTC. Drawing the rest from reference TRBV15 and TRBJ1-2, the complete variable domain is DAMVIQNPRYQVTQFGKPVTLSCSQTLNHNVMYWYQQKSSQAPKLLFHYYDKDFNNEADTPDNFQSRRPNTSFCFLDIRSPGLGDTAMYLCATSRVGQSNYGYTFGSGTRLTVV.

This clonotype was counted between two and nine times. This chain's CDR3 is CSVPVPSGGTDTQYF. In nucleotides, the CDR3 is TGCAGCGTACCTGTCCCTAGCGGGGGAACAGATACGCAGTATTTT. The chain is built from TRBV29-1 and TRBJ2-3; 10 nucleotides align to TRBD2. This CDR3 region has 15 residues. Germline CDR1 SQVTM, CDR2 ANQGSEA. Trimming took 6 bases from V and 3 from J; bases not matched to a gene: 9.

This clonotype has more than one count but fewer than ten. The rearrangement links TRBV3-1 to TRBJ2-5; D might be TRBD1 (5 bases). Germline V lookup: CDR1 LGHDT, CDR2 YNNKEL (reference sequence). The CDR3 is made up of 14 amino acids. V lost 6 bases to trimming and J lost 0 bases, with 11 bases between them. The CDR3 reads CASRDPGYQETQYF. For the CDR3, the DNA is TGTGCCAGCAGGGACCCAGGGTACCAAGAGACCCAGTACTTC.

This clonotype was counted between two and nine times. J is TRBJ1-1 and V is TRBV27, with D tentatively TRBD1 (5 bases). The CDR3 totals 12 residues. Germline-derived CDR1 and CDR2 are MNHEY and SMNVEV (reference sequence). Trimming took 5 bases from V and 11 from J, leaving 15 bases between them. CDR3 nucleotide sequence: TGTGCCAGCAGTCAACGGGACCAAGGGGCTTTCTTT. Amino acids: CASSQRDQGAFF.

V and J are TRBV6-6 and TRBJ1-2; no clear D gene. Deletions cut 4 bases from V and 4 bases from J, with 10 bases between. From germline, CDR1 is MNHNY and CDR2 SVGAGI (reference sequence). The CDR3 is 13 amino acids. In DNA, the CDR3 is TGTGCCAGCAGTTCCCATCAGGCCTATGGCTACACCTTC. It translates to CASSSHQAYGYTF.

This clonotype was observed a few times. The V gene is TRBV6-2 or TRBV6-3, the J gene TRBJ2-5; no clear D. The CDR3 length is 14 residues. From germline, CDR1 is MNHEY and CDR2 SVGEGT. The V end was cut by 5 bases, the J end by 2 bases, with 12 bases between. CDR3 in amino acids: CASSPLLTQETQYF. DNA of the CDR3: TGTGCCAGCAGTCCTCTTCTAACGCAAGAGACCCAGTACTTC.

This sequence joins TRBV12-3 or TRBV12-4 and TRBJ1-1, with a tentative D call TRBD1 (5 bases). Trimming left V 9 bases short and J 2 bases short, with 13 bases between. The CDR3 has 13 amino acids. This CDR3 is CASLRQGNTEAFF. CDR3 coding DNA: TGTGCCAGTCTCCGTCAGGGTAACACTGAAGCTTTCTTT.

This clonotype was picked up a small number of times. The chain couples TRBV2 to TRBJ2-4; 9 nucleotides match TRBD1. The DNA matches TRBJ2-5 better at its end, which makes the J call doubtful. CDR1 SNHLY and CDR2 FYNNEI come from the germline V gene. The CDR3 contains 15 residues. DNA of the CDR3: TGTGCCAGCAGTGGGACAGGGGATAAACAAGAGACCCAGTACTTC. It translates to CASSGTGDKQETQYF.

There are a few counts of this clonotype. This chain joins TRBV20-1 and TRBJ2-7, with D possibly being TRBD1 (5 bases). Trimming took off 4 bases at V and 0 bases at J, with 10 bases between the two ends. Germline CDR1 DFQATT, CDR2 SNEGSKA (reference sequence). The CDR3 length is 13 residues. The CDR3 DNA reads TGCAGTGCTAAACAGGTTTCCTCCTACGAGCAGTACTTC. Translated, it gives CSAKQVSSYEQYF.

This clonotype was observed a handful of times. The CDR3 here is CASSAGANYGYTF. The CDR3 DNA reads as TGTGCCAGCAGCGCCGGGGCGAACTATGGCTACACCTTC. The V gene is TRBV9, the J gene TRBJ1-2; weak D call: TRBD1 (5 bases). The ends were cut back, 3 bases at V and 2 bases at J, with 8 bases in the middle. CDR1 and CDR2 (germline): SGDLS, YYNGEE. This CDR3 comprises 13 residues.

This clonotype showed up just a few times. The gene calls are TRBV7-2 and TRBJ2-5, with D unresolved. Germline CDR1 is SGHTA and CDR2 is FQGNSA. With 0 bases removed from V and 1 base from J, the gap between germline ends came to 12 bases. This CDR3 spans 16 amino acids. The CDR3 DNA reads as TGTGCCAGCAGCTTAGCGCTCTACCCAGGCCAAGAGACCCAGTACTTC. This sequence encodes CASSLALYPGQETQYF.

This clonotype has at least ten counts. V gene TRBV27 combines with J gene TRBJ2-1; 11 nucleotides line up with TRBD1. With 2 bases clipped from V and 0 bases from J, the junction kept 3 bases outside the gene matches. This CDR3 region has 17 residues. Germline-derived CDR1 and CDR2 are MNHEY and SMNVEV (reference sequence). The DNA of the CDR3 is TGTGCCAGCAGTTTACGGACAGGGGGCCACTCCTACAATGAGCAGTTCTTC. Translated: CASSLRTGGHSYNEQFF.

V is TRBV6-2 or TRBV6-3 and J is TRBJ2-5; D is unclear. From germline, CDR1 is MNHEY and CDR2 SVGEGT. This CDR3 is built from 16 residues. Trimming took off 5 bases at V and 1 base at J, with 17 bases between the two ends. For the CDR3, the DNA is TGTGCCAGCAGTCCCCGTTTGTCTACAGCCCAAGAGACCCAGTACTTC. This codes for CASSPRLSTAQETQYF.

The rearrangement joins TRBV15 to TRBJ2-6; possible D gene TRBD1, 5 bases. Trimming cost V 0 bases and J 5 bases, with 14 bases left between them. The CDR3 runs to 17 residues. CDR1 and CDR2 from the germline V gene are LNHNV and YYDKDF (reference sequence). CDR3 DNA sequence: TGTGCCACCAGCAGAGATCAGGGCGGCAGCAGGGCCAACGTCCTGACTTTC. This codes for CATSRDQGGSRANVLTF.

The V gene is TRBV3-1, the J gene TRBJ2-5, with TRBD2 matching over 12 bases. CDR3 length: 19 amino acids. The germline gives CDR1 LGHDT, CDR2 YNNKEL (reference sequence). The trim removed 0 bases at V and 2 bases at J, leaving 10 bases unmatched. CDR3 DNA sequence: TGTGCCAGCAGCCAAGATTTGTGGCTAGCGGGGGGGTTACAAGAGACCCAGTACTTC. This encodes CASSQDLWLAGGLQETQYF.

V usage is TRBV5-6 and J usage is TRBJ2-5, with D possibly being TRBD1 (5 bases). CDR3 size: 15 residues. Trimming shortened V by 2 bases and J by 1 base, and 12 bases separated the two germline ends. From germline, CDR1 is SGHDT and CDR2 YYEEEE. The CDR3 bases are TGTGCCAGCAGCTTCAGCAGGGCCCTCCAAGAGACCCAGTACTTC. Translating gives CASSFSRALQETQYF.

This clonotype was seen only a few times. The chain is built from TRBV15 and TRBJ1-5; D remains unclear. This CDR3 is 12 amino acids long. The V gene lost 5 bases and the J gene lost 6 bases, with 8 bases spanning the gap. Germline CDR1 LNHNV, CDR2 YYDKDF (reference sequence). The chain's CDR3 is CATSGGFQPQHF. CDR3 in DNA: TGTGCCACCAGCGGAGGGTTTCAGCCCCAGCATTTT. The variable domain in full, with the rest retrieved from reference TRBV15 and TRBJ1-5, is DAMVIQNPRYQVTQFGKPVTLSCSQTLNHNVMYWYQQKSSQAPKLLFHYYDKDFNNEADTPDNFQSRRPNTSFCFLDIRSPGLGDTAMYLCATSGGFQPQHFGDGTRLSIL.